The next 18 T cell receptor beta chains were all read from a single sample in a study of long-term antiretroviral therapy in people with HIV. Version v3.0 of the immunoSEQ assay ran at survey level. Some clones are missing from TCRdb's copy, which holds only in-frame ones; the method was immunoSEQ multiplex PCR. The table records tens of thousands of clones, around 76% of them present only once. The sample in question was unsorted PBMCs, obtained 0.5 years after starting antiretroviral therapy. The receptors shown here come from a middle-aged woman with HIV.

The rearrangement joins TRBV2 to TRBJ2-3; a possible D gene is TRBD1 (6 bases). V lost 6 bases to trimming and J lost 1 base, with 11 bases between them. CDR1 SNHLY and CDR2 FYNNEI come from the germline V gene. This CDR3 region has 14 residues. The CDR3 sequence is CASSKRQGTDTQYF. CDR3 nucleotide sequence: TGTGCCAGCAGCAAACGACAGGGCACAGATACGCAGTATTTT.

In regard to this clone: No conserved phenylalanine or tryptophan ends this CDR3, so it is likely a read error. The DNA is omitted, as the CDR3 cannot be located on it reliably, and the CDR3 follows TCRdb's listing. The chain joins TRBV2 to TRBJ1-1. The CDR3 spans 13 residues, counting both ends. CDR1 SNHLY and CDR2 FYNNEI come from the germline V gene. CDR3 amino acids: CASSEVGNKDPKI.

A remark on this clone: Other DNA sequences in this sample translate to the same CDR3. This chain connects TRBV18 to TRBJ2-3; TRBD2 matches at 10 bases. The germline gives CDR1 KGHSH, CDR2 LQKENI. The CDR3 extends over 15 amino acids. V trimming: 3 bases; J trimming: 2 bases; junction bases outside the gene matches: 2. CDR3 sequence (DNA): TGTGCCAGCTCACCGCTAGCGGGGGCCACAGATACGCAGTATTTT. Protein sequence: CASSPLAGATDTQYF.

This clone is judged medium-sized. The chain links TRBV28 to TRBJ2-5; the match to TRBD2 covers 13 bases. Germline V gene sequence: CDR1 MDHEN, CDR2 SYDVKM. The CDR3 loop spans 17 amino acids. The V segment lost 6 bases and the J segment 1 base; nucleotides outside the gene matches: 8. The CDR3 is CASRPPGLAGIQETQYF. In nucleotides, the CDR3 is TGTGCCAGCAGACCTCCGGGACTAGCGGGGATCCAAGAGACCCAGTACTTC.

The chain links TRBV27 to TRBJ2-7, with a possible D match to TRBD1 (6 bases). CDR1 and CDR2 (germline): MNHEY, SMNVEV (reference sequence). The V end was cut by 1 base, the J end by 5 bases, with 18 bases between. The CDR3 runs to 16 residues. This CDR3 is CASSLFSTGPRNEQYF. The DNA of the CDR3 is TGTGCCAGCAGTTTATTTTCGACAGGACCTAGAAACGAGCAGTACTTC.

The rearrangement joins TRBV18 to TRBJ1-1; D is undetermined. V lost 3 bases to trimming and J lost 3 bases, with 8 bases between them. Germline V gives CDR1 KGHSH, CDR2 LQKENI. The CDR3 is 13 residues long. The CDR3 sequence: CASSPFQDTEAFF. The CDR3 DNA sequence: TGTGCCAGCTCACCGTTTCAGGACACTGAAGCTTTCTTT.

The J gene is TRBJ2-6, the V gene TRBV6-1; D uncertain. There are 15 residues in the CDR3. Trimming took off 7 bases at V and 0 bases at J, with 10 bases between the two ends. Germline CDR1 MNHNS, CDR2 SASEGT. CDR3 in amino acids: CASTIGASGANVLTF. CDR3 nucleotides: TGTGCCAGCACAATCGGTGCCTCTGGGGCCAACGTCCTGACTTTC.

This sequence joins TRBV7-2 and TRBJ1-4, with D tentatively TRBD1 (6 bases). This CDR3 region has 16 residues. CDR1 and CDR2 from the germline V gene are SGHTA and FQGNSA. Trimming stripped 8 bases from V and 0 bases from J, with 16 bases between. The CDR3 DNA follows: TGTGCCAGCGGCGGGGGCTTTGGATCAACTAATGAAAAACTGTTTTTT. It translates to CASGGGFGSTNEKLFF.

The genes are TRBV29-1 and TRBJ1-1, with D uncertain. The V gene's germline CDR1 is SQVTM and CDR2 ANQGSEA. Trimming removed 5 bases at V and 7 bases at J, with 14 bases between. The CDR3 runs to 12 residues. CDR3 nucleotide sequence: TGCAGCGTTCAACGGAGCCTCCTTGAAGCTTTCTTT. It yields the protein CSVQRSLLEAFF.

This chain links TRBV2 with TRBJ2-2; D not certain. CDR3 length equals 13 residues. V was trimmed by 8 bases and J by 7 bases, leaving 14 bases between them. Germline assignment: CDR1 SNHLY and CDR2 FYNNEI. The chain's CDR3 is CASLPAQGGELFF. The CDR3 DNA reads TGTGCCAGCCTACCAGCCCAAGGCGGGGAGCTGTTTTTT.

The rearrangement uses TRBV6-1 and TRBJ1-3; D is perhaps TRBD1 (6 bases). The CDR3 covers 18 residues. V lost 2 bases and J lost 0, with 17 bases in between. The germline V gene has CDR1 MNHNS and CDR2 SASEGT. This CDR3 reads CASSEYQGPSSSGNTIYF. The DNA for the CDR3 is TGTGCCAGCAGTGAATACCAGGGGCCCTCCTCCTCTGGAAACACCATATATTTT.

The genes are TRBV15 and TRBJ1-1; TRBD1 matches 7 bases. Per germline, CDR1 LNHNV and CDR2 YYDKDF (reference sequence). V dropped 1 base and J dropped 1; count of bases not matched to a gene: 3. CDR3 size: 15 residues. The CDR3 nucleotides are TGTGCCACCAGCAGAGGTACAGGGGCGAACACTGAAGCTTTCTTT. This codes for CATSRGTGANTEAFF. Supplemented by reference TRBV15 and TRBJ1-1, the full variable domain reads DAMVIQNPRYQVTQFGKPVTLSCSQTLNHNVMYWYQQKSSQAPKLLFHYYDKDFNNEADTPDNFQSRRPNTSFCFLDIRSPGLGDTAMYLCATSRGTGANTEAFFGQGTRLTVV.

The rearrangement links TRBV30 to TRBJ1-2; D ambiguous. With 4 bases removed from V and 4 bases from J, the gap between germline ends came to 10 bases. Germline CDR1 reads GTSNPN; CDR2 reads SVGIG (reference sequence). The CDR3 extends over 12 amino acids. The CDR3 coding sequence is TGTGCCTGGACAGGTTCAAGCTATGGCTACACCTTC. Amino acid sequence: CAWTGSSYGYTF. The variable domain in full, completed from reference TRBV30 and TRBJ1-2, reads SQTIHQWPATLVQPVGSPLSLECTVEGTSNPNLYWYRQAAGRGLQLLFYSVGIGQISSEVPQNLSASRPQDRQFILSSKKLLLSDSGFYLCAWTGSSYGYTFGSGTRLTVV.

This chain links TRBV6-5 with TRBJ1-3, with D perhaps TRBD1 (5 bases). This CDR3 spans 14 amino acids. Germline V CDR1 and CDR2: MNHEY, SVGAGI. V shed 6 bases and J shed 3 bases, with 12 bases lying between them. The CDR3 coding sequence is TGTGCCAGCAGCACCGGGACGGATGGAAACACCATATATTTT. This gives the protein CASSTGTDGNTIYF.

The chain recombines TRBV5-4 with TRBJ2-3; a weak D match, TRBD1 (5 bases). The CDR3 totals 11 residues. Trimming left V 6 bases short and J 4 bases short, with 6 bases between. Germline V lookup: CDR1 SGHNT, CDR2 YYREEE (reference sequence). In DNA, the CDR3 is TGTGCCAGCACCAGGGCAGATACGCAGTATTTT. Translation gives CASTRADTQYF.

The chain carries TRBV6-6 and TRBJ1-1; D is possibly TRBD1 (6 bases). Between the trimmed V and J ends, which lost 6 bases and 2 bases, there was a span of 16 bases. The CDR3 length is 15 residues. The V gene's germline CDR1 is MNHNY and CDR2 SVGAGI (reference sequence). The CDR3 protein is CASSLNTGTNTEAFF. The CDR3 DNA sequence: TGTGCCAGCAGCCTGAATACAGGGACTAACACTGAAGCTTTCTTT.

The rearrangement links TRBV5-6 to TRBJ2-7; TRBD2 aligns across 12 bases. The length of the CDR3 is 18 residues. Germline trimming cut 0 bases from V and 0 bases from J; bases unmatched to any gene: 7. Per germline, CDR1 SGHDT and CDR2 YYEEEE. Here the CDR3 reads CASSLGLAGGLSSYEQYF. The CDR3 DNA reads TGTGCCAGCAGCTTGGGGCTAGCGGGGGGGCTGAGCTCCTACGAGCAGTACTTC. Drawing the rest from reference TRBV5-6 and TRBJ2-7, the complete variable domain is DAGVTQSPTHLIKTRGQQVTLRCSPKSGHDTVSWYQQALGQGPQFIFQYYEEEERQRGNFPDRFSGHQFPNYSSELNVNALLLGDSALYLCASSLGLAGGLSSYEQYFGPGTRLTVT.

This chain joins TRBV7-3 and TRBJ2-2; TRBD2 matches at 11 bases. Germline V gives CDR1 SGHTA, CDR2 FQGTGA. CDR3 length: 16 residues. After removal of 5 bases from V and 8 bases from J, the junction contained 10 bases not matched to a gene. CDR3 loop: CASSSSGGAGRGELFF. The CDR3 nucleotides read TGTGCCAGCAGCAGTAGCGGGGGGGCCGGTAGAGGGGAGCTGTTTTTT.